The present T cell receptor (beta chain) was sequenced within a study of blood T cell repertoires in COVID-19. The V end lost 1 base, the J end lost 5 bases, and 18 bases lay between the germline ends. This CDR3 has 17 amino acids. TCRdb keeps only in-frame clones here, not all; method: immunoSEQ multiplex PCR. This sample has just over 50,000 clones, with more than 75% found just once. The source is a human donor with active COVID-19. The donor label of this sample is uncertain. The V gene is TRBV23-1, the J gene TRBJ2-1; tentative D call: TRBD2 (7 bases). TRBV23-1 is annotated as an ORF whose role is uncertain. The sequenced sample consisted of peripheral blood. The CDR3 loop reads CASSQCPEGGGDNEQFF. CDR3 coding DNA: TGCGCCAGCAGTCAATGCCCCGAAGGGGGGGGTGACAATGAGCAGTTCTTC.